These T cell receptor beta chains were read from a single sample in a study of blood T cell repertoires in COVID-19. Clones were read by immunoSEQ multiplex PCR, and TCRdb kept only the in-frame ones, dropping some. This repertoire shows over 40,000 clones, 86% found once; its top ten account for about 4.2%. Sequenced: peripheral blood. All receptors come from an elderly man with active COVID-19. The CDR3 runs from the conserved cysteine through the conserved F or W. The order of the fields is J gene, clone size, V gene, CDR3 length, D gene, CDR3 protein, CDR3 DNA. D genes are given only for firm matches. Clone size appears in some rows only: once, few, many, or a class for an expanded clone.

j_gene: TRBJ2-1
abundance: -
v_gene: TRBV6-5
len: 12
d_gene: -
CDR3aa: CASSYSTGEQFF
CDR3nt: TGTGCCAGCAGTTACTCGACGGGTGAGCAGTTCTTC

j_gene: TRBJ2-3
abundance: once
v_gene: TRBV10-1
len: 16
d_gene: -
CDR3aa: CASSESRQGGPDTQYF
CDR3nt: TGCGCCAGCAGTGAGTCACGGCAGGGAGGTCCAGATACGCAGTATTTT

j_gene: TRBJ2-3
abundance: few
v_gene: TRBV28
len: 17
d_gene: TRBD2
CDR3aa: CASRPRGATSGTHTQYF
CDR3nt: TGTGCCAGCAGGCCGAGGGGCGCGACTAGCGGGACCCATACGCAGTATTTT

j_gene: TRBJ2-5
abundance: -
v_gene: TRBV7-8
len: 17
d_gene: TRBD1
CDR3aa: CASSLRRRGQDQETQYF
CDR3nt: TGTGCCAGCAGCTTAAGGCGGCGGGGACAGGACCAAGAGACCCAGTACTTC

j_gene: TRBJ2-2
abundance: -
v_gene: TRBV11-2
len: 15
d_gene: TRBD2
CDR3aa: CASSLAGGGTGELFF
CDR3nt: TGTGCCAGCAGCTTAGCGGGAGGTGGAACCGGGGAGCTGTTTTTT

j_gene: TRBJ2-6
abundance: -
v_gene: TRBV21-1
len: 16
d_gene: -
CDR3aa: CASSKLGYSGANVLTF
CDR3nt: TGTGCCAGCAGCAAGTTGGGCTACTCTGGGGCCAACGTCCTGACTTTC

j_gene: TRBJ1-2
abundance: -
v_gene: TRBV11-2
len: 17
d_gene: -
CDR3aa: CASSLDIGPRGSYGYTF
CDR3nt: TGTGCCAGCAGCTTAGACATCGGGCCACGGGGTAGCTATGGCTACACCTTC

j_gene: TRBJ2-7
abundance: -
v_gene: TRBV6-1
len: 15
d_gene: TRBD1
CDR3aa: CASSEHGQGAREQYF
CDR3nt: TGTGCCAGCAGTGAACATGGACAGGGGGCGAGGGAGCAGTACTTC

j_gene: TRBJ2-5
abundance: once
v_gene: TRBV5-1
len: 15
d_gene: -
CDR3aa: CASSLSQGGQETQYF
CDR3nt: TGCGCCAGCAGCTTGTCACAGGGAGGGCAAGAGACCCAGTACTTC

j_gene: TRBJ1-4
abundance: -
v_gene: TRBV23-1
len: 12
d_gene: -
CDR3aa: CASSGRDEKLFF
CDR3nt: TGCGCCAGCAGTGGGCGCGATGAAAAACTGTTTTTT

j_gene: TRBJ1-3
abundance: -
v_gene: TRBV28
len: 19
d_gene: TRBD1
CDR3aa: CASSLIQGRGTGAGNTIYF
CDR3nt: TGTGCCAGCAGTTTAATACAGGGACGCGGGACAGGCGCTGGAAACACCATATATTTT

j_gene: TRBJ2-1
abundance: -
v_gene: TRBV5-4
len: 15
d_gene: TRBD2
CDR3aa: CASSLRTSAANEQFF
CDR3nt: TGTGCCAGCAGCTTAAGGACTAGCGCCGCCAATGAGCAGTTCTTC

j_gene: TRBJ2-3
abundance: -
v_gene: TRBV7-9
len: 14
d_gene: -
CDR3aa: CATTAEGSTDTQYF
CDR3nt: TGTGCCACAACAGCCGAGGGTAGCACAGATACGCAGTATTTT

j_gene: TRBJ1-2
abundance: -
v_gene: TRBV6-1
len: 15
d_gene: -
CDR3aa: CASSEVYETPAGYTF
CDR3nt: TGTGCCAGCAGTGAAGTCTATGAGACACCTGCGGGCTACACCTTC

j_gene: TRBJ1-3
abundance: few
v_gene: TRBV7-2
len: 15
d_gene: -
CDR3aa: CASSPTQFSGNTIYF
CDR3nt: TGTGCCAGCAGCCCCACTCAATTCTCTGGAAACACCATATATTTT

j_gene: TRBJ2-5
abundance: -
v_gene: TRBV5-1
len: 14
d_gene: -
CDR3aa: CASSLDRGGETQYF
CDR3nt: TGCGCCAGCAGCTTGGACAGGGGGGGAGAGACCCAGTACTTC

j_gene: TRBJ1-6
abundance: -
v_gene: TRBV6-5
len: 13
d_gene: -
CDR3aa: CASSPRAASPLHF
CDR3nt: TGTGCCAGCAGTCCTCGAGCGGCTTCACCCCTCCACTTT

j_gene: TRBJ1-1
abundance: few
v_gene: TRBV4-2
len: 16
d_gene: TRBD1
CDR3aa: CASSQGDRGLKTEAFF
CDR3nt: TGTGCCAGCAGCCAAGGGGACAGGGGGCTGAAGACTGAAGCTTTCTTT

j_gene: TRBJ2-3
abundance: -
v_gene: TRBV9
len: 15
d_gene: TRBD2
CDR3aa: CASSGSTSGFVAQYF
CDR3nt: TGTGCCAGCAGCGGGTCGACTAGCGGGTTCGTTGCGCAGTATTTT

j_gene: TRBJ2-6
abundance: -
v_gene: TRBV7-8
len: 20
d_gene: TRBD2
CDR3aa: CASSTRLAGAPTSGANVLTF
CDR3nt: TGTGCCAGCAGCACAAGACTAGCGGGAGCTCCCACCTCTGGGGCCAACGTCCTGACTTTC

j_gene: TRBJ2-5
abundance: -
v_gene: TRBV30
len: 16
d_gene: TRBD2
CDR3aa: CAWGTTSGRAKETQYF
CDR3nt: TGTGCCTGGGGAACTACTAGCGGGAGGGCCAAAGAGACCCAGTACTTC

j_gene: TRBJ2-1
abundance: -
v_gene: TRBV4-2
len: 16
d_gene: TRBD1
CDR3aa: CASSQDGTGVNNEQFF
CDR3nt: TGTGCCAGCAGCCAAGACGGGACAGGGGTTAACAATGAGCAGTTCTTC

j_gene: TRBJ2-1
abundance: -
v_gene: TRBV7-2
len: 18
d_gene: TRBD2
CDR3aa: CASSLNWSGGRLRNEQFF
CDR3nt: TGTGCCAGCAGCTTAAACTGGAGTGGCGGGAGGCTGAGGAATGAGCAGTTCTTC

j_gene: TRBJ2-7
abundance: -
v_gene: TRBV5-6
len: 15
d_gene: TRBD1
CDR3aa: CASSLLVQGAHEQYF
CDR3nt: TGTGCCAGCAGCTTGCTAGTTCAGGGGGCTCACGAGCAGTACTTC

j_gene: TRBJ2-5
abundance: -
v_gene: TRBV30
len: 14
d_gene: TRBD2
CDR3aa: CAWSVSGRGETQYF
CDR3nt: TGTGCCTGGAGTGTTAGCGGGAGGGGAGAGACCCAGTACTTC

j_gene: TRBJ2-1
abundance: -
v_gene: TRBV5-1
len: 14
d_gene: -
CDR3aa: CASSQGSQPNEQFF
CDR3nt: TGCGCCAGCAGCCAGGGATCTCAACCCAATGAGCAGTTCTTC

j_gene: TRBJ2-1
abundance: -
v_gene: TRBV5-4
len: 14
d_gene: TRBD1
CDR3aa: CASSNRDRDNEQFF
CDR3nt: TGTGCCAGCAGCAACCGGGACAGAGACAATGAGCAGTTCTTC

j_gene: TRBJ1-3
abundance: -
v_gene: TRBV7-3
len: 13
d_gene: -
CDR3aa: CASSPGLGNTIYF
CDR3nt: TGTGCCAGCAGCCCAGGGCTCGGAAACACCATATATTTT

j_gene: TRBJ2-7
abundance: -
v_gene: TRBV5-6
len: 14
d_gene: -
CDR3aa: CASSLAPALHEQYF
CDR3nt: TGTGCCAGCAGCTTAGCTCCTGCGCTCCACGAGCAGTACTTC

j_gene: TRBJ2-5
abundance: -
v_gene: TRBV5-1
len: 14
d_gene: -
CDR3aa: CASSLSQGRETQYF
CDR3nt: TGCGCCAGCAGCTTGTCACAGGGTAGGGAGACCCAGTACTTC

j_gene: TRBJ2-5
abundance: -
v_gene: TRBV6-5
len: 14
d_gene: TRBD1
CDR3aa: CASKDRGGYETQYF
CDR3nt: TGTGCCAGCAAGGACAGGGGAGGTTACGAGACCCAGTACTTC

j_gene: TRBJ1-5
abundance: -
v_gene: TRBV10-3
len: 14
d_gene: TRBD1
CDR3aa: CAISRQGDNQPQHF
CDR3nt: TGTGCCATCAGTAGACAGGGAGATAATCAGCCCCAGCATTTT

j_gene: TRBJ2-1
abundance: -
v_gene: TRBV19
len: 12
d_gene: -
CDR3aa: CASASGVSEQFF
CDR3nt: TGTGCCAGCGCCTCAGGGGTGAGTGAGCAGTTCTTC

j_gene: TRBJ2-1
abundance: -
v_gene: TRBV6-6
len: 15
d_gene: TRBD1
CDR3aa: CASRGSGQGVHEQFF
CDR3nt: TGTGCCAGCAGAGGATCGGGACAGGGGGTCCATGAGCAGTTCTTC

j_gene: TRBJ2-2
abundance: -
v_gene: TRBV7-8
len: 15
d_gene: -
CDR3aa: CASSLAPGYTGELFF
CDR3nt: TGTGCCAGCAGCTTAGCCCCGGGGTACACCGGGGAGCTGTTTTTT

j_gene: TRBJ2-7
abundance: once
v_gene: TRBV6-5
len: 13
d_gene: -
CDR3aa: CATSKGGYYEQYF
CDR3nt: TGTGCCACTTCCAAAGGGGGATACTACGAGCAGTACTTC

j_gene: TRBJ2-1
abundance: -
v_gene: TRBV9
len: 15
d_gene: -
CDR3aa: CASSVGQGIYNEQFF
CDR3nt: TGTGCCAGCAGCGTAGGGCAGGGGATCTACAATGAGCAGTTCTTC

j_gene: TRBJ1-1
abundance: -
v_gene: TRBV2
len: 13
d_gene: -
CDR3aa: CASKSQPNTEAFF
CDR3nt: TGTGCCAGCAAATCACAACCTAACACTGAAGCTTTCTTT

j_gene: TRBJ1-4
abundance: -
v_gene: TRBV5-6
len: 16
d_gene: TRBD1
CDR3aa: CASSPKSGTAYEKLFF
CDR3nt: TGTGCCAGCAGCCCCAAATCTGGGACAGCGTATGAAAAACTGTTTTTT

j_gene: TRBJ1-5
abundance: -
v_gene: TRBV6-2/TRBV6-3
len: 15
d_gene: TRBD1
CDR3aa: CASSRGGQGNQPQHF
CDR3nt: TGTGCCAGCAGCAGGGGAGGACAGGGGAATCAGCCCCAGCATTTT

j_gene: TRBJ2-1
abundance: -
v_gene: TRBV11-3
len: 15
d_gene: TRBD2
CDR3aa: CASSSRLAGFNEQFF
CDR3nt: TGTGCCAGCAGCTCCCGTCTAGCGGGATTCAATGAGCAGTTCTTC

j_gene: TRBJ2-5
abundance: -
v_gene: TRBV2
len: 14
d_gene: TRBD1
CDR3aa: CASSLVTGGETQYF
CDR3nt: TGTGCCAGCAGTCTGGTCACAGGGGGAGAGACCCAGTACTTC

j_gene: TRBJ2-5
abundance: -
v_gene: TRBV7-9
len: 16
d_gene: -
CDR3aa: CASSPSVGGRGETQYF
CDR3nt: TGTGCCAGCAGCCCCTCGGTGGGAGGCCGGGGGGAGACCCAGTACTTC

j_gene: TRBJ1-1
abundance: -
v_gene: TRBV30
len: 12
d_gene: -
CDR3aa: CAWRWQNTEAFF
CDR3nt: TGTGCCTGGAGGTGGCAGAACACTGAAGCTTTCTTT

j_gene: TRBJ2-1
abundance: -
v_gene: TRBV18
len: 15
d_gene: -
CDR3aa: CASSPSSGSYNEQFF
CDR3nt: TGTGCCAGCTCACCATCCAGCGGCTCCTACAATGAGCAGTTCTTC

j_gene: TRBJ2-1
abundance: -
v_gene: TRBV2
len: 14
d_gene: TRBD2
CDR3aa: CASLEGLASREQFF
CDR3nt: TGTGCCAGCTTGGAGGGACTAGCGTCCCGTGAGCAGTTCTTC

j_gene: TRBJ2-1
abundance: -
v_gene: TRBV19
len: 14
d_gene: TRBD2
CDR3aa: CARETSGCINEQFF
CDR3nt: TGTGCCAGGGAAACTAGCGGGTGCATCAATGAGCAGTTCTTC

j_gene: TRBJ1-1
abundance: -
v_gene: TRBV24-1
len: 14
d_gene: -
CDR3aa: CATSDPSRGTEAFF
CDR3nt: TGTGCCACCAGTGATCCTTCGCGGGGCACTGAAGCTTTCTTT

j_gene: TRBJ2-5
abundance: -
v_gene: TRBV28
len: 15
d_gene: -
CDR3aa: CASSSTGLAQETQYF
CDR3nt: TGTGCCAGCAGTTCCACAGGGTTGGCCCAAGAGACCCAGTACTTC

j_gene: TRBJ2-5
abundance: -
v_gene: TRBV5-4
len: 12
d_gene: -
CDR3aa: CASRGAGETQYF
CDR3nt: TGTGCCAGCAGGGGGGCTGGAGAGACCCAGTACTTC

j_gene: TRBJ2-1
abundance: -
v_gene: TRBV7-2
len: 13
d_gene: -
CDR3aa: CASSSGNGNEQFF
CDR3nt: TGTGCCAGCAGCTCAGGCAATGGCAATGAGCAGTTCTTC

j_gene: TRBJ2-7
abundance: -
v_gene: TRBV10-3
len: 17
d_gene: TRBD2
CDR3aa: CAISDGGSGRVIYEQYF
CDR3nt: TGTGCCATCAGTGACGGGGGTAGCGGGAGGGTTATCTACGAGCAGTACTTC

j_gene: TRBJ1-6
abundance: -
v_gene: TRBV28
len: 15
d_gene: -
CDR3aa: CASKVEEGYNSPLHF
CDR3nt: TGTGCCAGCAAGGTCGAGGAGGGGTATAATTCACCCCTCCACTTT